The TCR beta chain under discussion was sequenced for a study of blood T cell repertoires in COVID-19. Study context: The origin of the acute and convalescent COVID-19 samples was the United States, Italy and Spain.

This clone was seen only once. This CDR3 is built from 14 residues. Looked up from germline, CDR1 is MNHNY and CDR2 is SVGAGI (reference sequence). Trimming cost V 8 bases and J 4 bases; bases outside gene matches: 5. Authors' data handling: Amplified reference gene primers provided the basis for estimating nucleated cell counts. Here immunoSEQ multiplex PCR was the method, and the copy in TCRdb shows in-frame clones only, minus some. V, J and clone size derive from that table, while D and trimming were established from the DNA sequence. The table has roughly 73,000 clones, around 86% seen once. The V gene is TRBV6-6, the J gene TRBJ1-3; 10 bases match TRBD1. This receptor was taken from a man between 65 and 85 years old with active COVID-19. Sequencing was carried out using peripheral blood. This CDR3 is CASGTGVTGNTIYF. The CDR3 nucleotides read TGTGCCAGCGGGACAGGGGTGACCGGAAACACCATATATTTT.